These 8 T cell receptor beta chains share one sample of origin, sequenced in a study of shared clonotypes between healthy human individuals. The data were produced by immunoSEQ multiplex PCR, yet TCRdb's version contains in-frame clones alone and is incomplete. The top ten clones hold over 9.5% of a sample with roughly 480,000 clones, around 80% of them seen once. The sequenced sample consisted of PBMCs. The receptors were gathered from a woman in her forties in good health. Some clones in this sample may be carry-over from other donors' samples.

The CDR3 bases are TGTGCCAGCAGTGAACTCAGGGCTGGAAACACCATATATTTT. Protein product: CASSELRAGNTIYF. V and J are TRBV2 and TRBJ1-3, with D perhaps TRBD1 (5 bases). CDR3 length equals 14 residues. Germline V lookup: CDR1 SNHLY, CDR2 FYNNEI. Trimming removed 2 bases from V and 2 bases from J, with 7 bases in between.

This chain links TRBV27 with TRBJ2-5; possibly TRBD1 for D (6 bases). Germline assignment: CDR1 MNHEY and CDR2 SMNVEV (reference sequence). The CDR3 is 13 amino acids. The V end lost 5 bases, the J end lost 7 bases, and 14 bases lay between the germline ends. CDR3 sequence (DNA): TGTGCCAGCAGTAGGAACAGGGCAAGGACCCAGTACTTC. Translating gives CASSRNRARTQYF.

The V call is TRBV18, the J call TRBJ1-4, with D possibly TRBD1 on 5 matching bases. Germline lookup yields CDR1 KGHSH and CDR2 LQKENI. V shed 3 bases and J shed 10 bases, with 15 bases lying between them. The length of the CDR3 is 14 residues. The CDR3 DNA is TGTGCCAGCTCACCGGGACTGCGGGGAAGAAAACTGTTTTTT. Translation gives CASSPGLRGRKLFF.

The chain carries TRBV7-2 and TRBJ2-2, with D perhaps TRBD1 or TRBD2 (7 bases each). V was shortened by 5 bases and J by 1 base, with 14 bases between the two germline ends. The germline CDR1 and CDR2 sequences are SGHTA and FQGNSA. The CDR3 loop spans 16 amino acids. The CDR3 DNA follows: TGTGCCAGCAGCCCTTTCAGGGGGGGGAACACCGGGGAGCTGTTTTTT. Amino acids: CASSPFRGGNTGELFF.

The chain has TRBV6-1 and TRBJ2-5; maybe TRBD1 (6 bases). The germline V gene encodes CDR1 MNHNS and CDR2 SASEGT. The CDR3 sequence is 14 residues long. Trimming removed 4 bases at V and 4 bases at J, with 13 bases between. CDR3 DNA: TGTGCCAGCAGTGGGACGAGAGGGGGAGAGACCCAGTACTTC. Amino acid sequence: CASSGTRGGETQYF.

This chain joins TRBV5-1 and TRBJ2-5; 8 positions match TRBD2. With 6 bases clipped from V and 4 bases from J, the junction kept 11 bases outside the gene matches. The germline V gene encodes CDR1 SGHRS and CDR2 YFSETQ. The CDR3 is 15 residues long. The CDR3: CASTGGGPSGETQYF. For the CDR3, the DNA is TGCGCCAGCACCGGGGGGGGCCCGAGTGGAGAGACCCAGTACTTC.

The chain uses TRBV6-1 and TRBJ2-1; D unclear. The CDR3 contains 14 residues. Trimming left V 3 bases short and J 7 bases short, with 13 bases between. Per germline, CDR1 MNHNS and CDR2 SASEGT. CDR3 residues: CASSEYQGPNEQFF. In DNA, the CDR3 is TGTGCCAGCAGTGAGTATCAAGGCCCGAATGAGCAGTTCTTC.

The rearrangement joins TRBV18 to TRBJ1-1; D gene ambiguous. This CDR3 has 15 residues. CDR1 and CDR2 from the germline V gene are KGHSH and LQKENI. V lost 2 bases to trimming and J lost 8 bases, with 18 bases between them. CDR3 loop: CASSPGGQEPSEAFF. For the CDR3, the DNA is TGTGCCAGCTCACCAGGAGGTCAGGAGCCATCCGAAGCTTTCTTT.